This TCR beta chain derives from a study of cytomegalovirus exposure and HLA in healthy donors. As for the study in general: Unique TCR beta sequences numbering some 110 million came from approximately 180 million T cells in an earlier analysis. Study findings and constraints: With further analysis later on, most CMV-associated TCR beta chains appeared HLA-restricted.

The PCR used 60 Vbeta and 13 Jbeta primers. The assay was immunoSEQ multiplex PCR, and TCRdb's table has in-frame clones only and misses some. This table holds around 150,000 clones, 65% to 90% found once. Nobody recorded the CMV serostatus of this donor. Trimming cost V 0 bases and J 2 bases, with 5 bases left between them. Germline CDR1 reads SGDLS; CDR2 reads YYNGEE. CDR3 length: 13 amino acids. This clone was detected only once. Its antigen is not identified. The source material was PBMCs. The genes are TRBV9 and TRBJ1-1; no definite D call. The sequence derives from a human donor in good health. CDR3 sequence (DNA): TGTGCCAGCAGCGTAGCTCTAAACACTGAAGCTTTCTTT. Its protein product is CASSVALNTEAFF.